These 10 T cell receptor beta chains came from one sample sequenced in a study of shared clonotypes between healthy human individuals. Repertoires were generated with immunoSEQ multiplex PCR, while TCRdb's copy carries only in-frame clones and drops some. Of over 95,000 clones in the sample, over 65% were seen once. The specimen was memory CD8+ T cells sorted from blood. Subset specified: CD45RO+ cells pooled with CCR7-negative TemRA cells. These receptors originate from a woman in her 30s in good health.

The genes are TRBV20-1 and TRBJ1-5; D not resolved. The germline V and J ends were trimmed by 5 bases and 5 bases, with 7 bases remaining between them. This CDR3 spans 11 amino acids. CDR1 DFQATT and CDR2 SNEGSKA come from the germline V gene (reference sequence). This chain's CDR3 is CSAGGHQPQHF. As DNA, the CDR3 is TGCAGTGCTGGAGGACATCAGCCCCAGCATTTT.

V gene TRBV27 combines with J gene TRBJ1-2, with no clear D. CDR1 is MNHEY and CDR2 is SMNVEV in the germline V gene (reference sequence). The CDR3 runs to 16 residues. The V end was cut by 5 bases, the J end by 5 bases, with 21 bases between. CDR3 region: CASSPTLLPRGYGYTF. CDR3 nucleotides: TGTGCCAGCAGTCCTACCCTGTTGCCCCGAGGGTATGGCTACACCTTC.

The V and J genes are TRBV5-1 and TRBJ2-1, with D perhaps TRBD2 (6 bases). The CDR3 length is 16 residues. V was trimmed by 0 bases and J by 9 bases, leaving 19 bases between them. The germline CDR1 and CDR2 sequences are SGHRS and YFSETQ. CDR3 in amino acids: CASSLGVVLGSSEQFF. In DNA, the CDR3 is TGCGCCAGCAGCTTGGGGGTCGTACTCGGGAGCAGTGAGCAGTTCTTC.

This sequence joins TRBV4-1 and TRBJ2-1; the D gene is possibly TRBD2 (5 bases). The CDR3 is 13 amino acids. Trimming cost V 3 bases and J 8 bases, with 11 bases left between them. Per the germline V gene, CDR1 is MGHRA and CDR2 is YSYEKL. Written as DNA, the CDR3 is TGCGCCAGCAGCCAGAGGGAGAGCTATGAGCAGTTCTTC. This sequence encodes CASSQRESYEQFF.

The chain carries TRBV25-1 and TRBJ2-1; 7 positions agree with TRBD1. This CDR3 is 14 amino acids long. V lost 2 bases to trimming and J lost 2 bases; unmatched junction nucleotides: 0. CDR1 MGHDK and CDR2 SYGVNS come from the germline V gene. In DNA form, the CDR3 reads TGTGCCAGCAGTGAACAGGGGGCCTACAATGAGCAGTTCTTC. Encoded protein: CASSEQGAYNEQFF.

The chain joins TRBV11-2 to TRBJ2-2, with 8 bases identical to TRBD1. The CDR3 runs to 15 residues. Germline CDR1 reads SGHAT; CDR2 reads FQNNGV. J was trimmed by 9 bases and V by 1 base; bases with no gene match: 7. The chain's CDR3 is CASSLGTGSVWELFF. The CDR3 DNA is TGTGCCAGCAGCTTAGGGACAGGGTCAGTCTGGGAGCTGTTTTTT.

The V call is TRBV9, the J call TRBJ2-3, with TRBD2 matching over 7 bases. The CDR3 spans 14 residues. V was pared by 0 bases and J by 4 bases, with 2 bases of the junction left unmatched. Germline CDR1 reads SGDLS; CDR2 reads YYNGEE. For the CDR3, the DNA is TGTGCCAGCAGCGTAGGGGAGGGTTCAGATACGCAGTATTTT. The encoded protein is CASSVGEGSDTQYF.

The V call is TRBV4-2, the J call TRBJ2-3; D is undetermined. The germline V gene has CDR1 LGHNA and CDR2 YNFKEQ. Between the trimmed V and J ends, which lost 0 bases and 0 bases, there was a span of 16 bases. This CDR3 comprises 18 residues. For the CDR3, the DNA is TGTGCCAGCAGCCAAGATGGACCAGCCTCCTCTAGCACAGATACGCAGTATTTT. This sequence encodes CASSQDGPASSSTDTQYF.

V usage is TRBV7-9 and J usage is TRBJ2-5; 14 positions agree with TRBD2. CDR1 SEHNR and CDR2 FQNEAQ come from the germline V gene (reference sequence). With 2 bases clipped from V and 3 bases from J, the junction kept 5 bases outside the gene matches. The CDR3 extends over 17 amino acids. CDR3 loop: CASSLPRLAGGKETQYF. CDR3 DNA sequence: TGTGCCAGCAGCTTACCGCGACTAGCGGGAGGGAAAGAGACCCAGTACTTC.

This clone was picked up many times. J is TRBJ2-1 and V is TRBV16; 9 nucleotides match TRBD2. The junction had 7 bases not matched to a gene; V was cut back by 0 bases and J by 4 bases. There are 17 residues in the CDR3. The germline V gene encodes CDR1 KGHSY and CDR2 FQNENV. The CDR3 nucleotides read TGTGCCAGCAGCCAATCTCAAGCTAGCGGGGATTACAATGAGCAGTTCTTC. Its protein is CASSQSQASGDYNEQFF.